The text below deals with one T cell receptor (beta chain). Its matching antigen is unknown. This specimen comes from a study of shared clonotypes between healthy human individuals. Background on the study: The people who gave samples were two women and a few men aged 18 to 49.

The CDR3 extends over 15 amino acids. V gave up 1 base and J gave up 7 bases; unmatched junction bases: 6. In germline, CDR1 is SEHNR, CDR2 FQNEAQ (reference sequence). TCRdb's table, derived via immunoSEQ multiplex PCR, lists solely in-frame clones and lacks some. The sample records about 480,000 clones, approximately 79% being singletons. Study-wide findings and caveats: Among donors, clonotype sharing was expected to be affected by sequencing depth.

Material for sequencing was PBMCs. The chain employs TRBV7-9 and TRBJ2-3; 9 bases are shared with TRBD2. The receptor was derived from a middle-aged woman in good health. Some clones in this sample may be carry-over from other donors' samples. In DNA, the CDR3 is TGTGCCAGCAGCTTAGTCCTAGCGGGGCTCAATACGCAGTATTTT. It codes for CASSLVLAGLNTQYF. The whole variable domain, filled in from reference TRBV7-9 and TRBJ2-3, reads DTGVSQNPRHKITKRGQNVTFRCDPISEHNRLYWYRQTLGQGPEFLTYFQNEAQLEKSRLLSDRFSAERPKGSFSTLEIQRTEQGDSAMYLCASSLVLAGLNTQYFGPGTRLTVL.